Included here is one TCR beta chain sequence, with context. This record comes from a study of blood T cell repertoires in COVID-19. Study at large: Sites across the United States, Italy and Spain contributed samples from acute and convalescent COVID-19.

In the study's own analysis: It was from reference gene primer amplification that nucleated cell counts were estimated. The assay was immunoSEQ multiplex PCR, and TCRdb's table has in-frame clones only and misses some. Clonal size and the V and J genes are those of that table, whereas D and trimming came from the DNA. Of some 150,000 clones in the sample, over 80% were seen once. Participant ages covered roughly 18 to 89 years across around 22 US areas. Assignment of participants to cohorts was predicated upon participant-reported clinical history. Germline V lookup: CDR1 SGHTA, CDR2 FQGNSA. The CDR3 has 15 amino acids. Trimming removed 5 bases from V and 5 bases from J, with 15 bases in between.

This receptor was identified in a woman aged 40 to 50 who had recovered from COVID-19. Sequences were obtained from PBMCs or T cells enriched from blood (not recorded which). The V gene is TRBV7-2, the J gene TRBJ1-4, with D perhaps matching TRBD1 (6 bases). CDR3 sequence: CASSPLQGMNEKLFF. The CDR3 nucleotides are TGTGCCAGCAGCCCACTACAGGGAATGAATGAAAAACTGTTTTTT.